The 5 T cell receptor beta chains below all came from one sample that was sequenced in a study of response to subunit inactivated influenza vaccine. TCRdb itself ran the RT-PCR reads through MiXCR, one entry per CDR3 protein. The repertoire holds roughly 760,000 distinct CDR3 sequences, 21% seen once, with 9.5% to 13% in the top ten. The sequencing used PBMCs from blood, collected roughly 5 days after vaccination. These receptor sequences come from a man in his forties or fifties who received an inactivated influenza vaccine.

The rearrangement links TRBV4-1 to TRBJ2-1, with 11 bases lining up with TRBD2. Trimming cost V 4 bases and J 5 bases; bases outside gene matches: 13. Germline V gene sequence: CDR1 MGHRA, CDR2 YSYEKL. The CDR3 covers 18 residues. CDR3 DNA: TGCGCCAGCAGCCCCCTATGGGGAACTAGCGGGGGCAACAATGAGCAGTTCTTC. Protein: CASSPLWGTSGGNNEQFF.

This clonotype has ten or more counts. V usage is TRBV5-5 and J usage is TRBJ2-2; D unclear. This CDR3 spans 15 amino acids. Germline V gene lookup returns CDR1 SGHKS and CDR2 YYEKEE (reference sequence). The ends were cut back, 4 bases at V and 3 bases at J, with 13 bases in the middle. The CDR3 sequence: CASSLQYTDTGELFF. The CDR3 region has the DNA TGTGCCAGCAGCCTACAGTACACCGACACCGGGGAGCTGTTTTTT.

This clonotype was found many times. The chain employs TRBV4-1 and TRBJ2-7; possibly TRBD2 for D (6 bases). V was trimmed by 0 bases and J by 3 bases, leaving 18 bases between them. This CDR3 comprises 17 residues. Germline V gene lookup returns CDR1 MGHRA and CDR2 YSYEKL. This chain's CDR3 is CASSQDETAGNHYEQYF. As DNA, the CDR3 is TGCGCCAGCAGCCAAGATGAGACAGCGGGCAACCACTACGAGCAGTACTTC.

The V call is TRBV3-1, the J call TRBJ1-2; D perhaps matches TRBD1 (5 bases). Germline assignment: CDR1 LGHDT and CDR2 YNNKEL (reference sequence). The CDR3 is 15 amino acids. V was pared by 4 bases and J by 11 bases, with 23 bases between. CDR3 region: CASSLNPGGGTVYTF. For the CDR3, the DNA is TGTGCCAGCAGCCTAAACCCCGGGGGGGGAACTGTGTACACCTTC.

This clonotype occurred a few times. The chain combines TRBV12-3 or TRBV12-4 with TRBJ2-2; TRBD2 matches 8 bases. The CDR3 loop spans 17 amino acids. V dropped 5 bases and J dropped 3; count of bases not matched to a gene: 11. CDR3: CASSGHPGLGDTGELFF. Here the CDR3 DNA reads TGTGCCAGCAGTGGCCACCCGGGACTAGGGGACACCGGGGAGCTGTTTTTT.